A selection of T cell receptor beta chains follows, all from one sample in a study of blood T cell repertoires in COVID-19. Assay used: immunoSEQ multiplex PCR; TCRdb lists only in-frame clones, some missing. The profile shows 59,000 or so clones, roughly 80% of them singletons. The sequencing sample was made of peripheral blood. All receptors derive from a woman aged 45 to 65 with active or convalescent COVID-19. The CDR3 runs from the conserved cysteine through the conserved F or W. Fields, in order: CDR3 protein, clone size, J gene, CDR3 length, V gene. Clone size, where shown, is once, few, many, or a class for clones that have expanded.

cdr3_aa: CASSDGANQPQHF
clone_size: NA
j_call: TRBJ1-5
cdr3_length: 13
v_call: TRBV27

cdr3_aa: CASRVPGRNQPQHF
clone_size: NA
j_call: TRBJ1-5
cdr3_length: 14
v_call: TRBV19

cdr3_aa: CAWSRLEVVDTQYF
clone_size: NA
j_call: TRBJ2-3
cdr3_length: 14
v_call: TRBV30

cdr3_aa: CAWGQDSNTEAFF
clone_size: NA
j_call: TRBJ1-1
cdr3_length: 13
v_call: TRBV21-1

cdr3_aa: CASSSGGHQPQHF
clone_size: NA
j_call: TRBJ1-5
cdr3_length: 13
v_call: TRBV3-1/TRBV3-2

cdr3_aa: CASTGLGMAEAFF
clone_size: few
j_call: TRBJ1-1
cdr3_length: 13
v_call: TRBV7-9

cdr3_aa: CAISARRGDSPLHF
clone_size: NA
j_call: TRBJ1-6
cdr3_length: 14
v_call: TRBV10-3

cdr3_aa: CASSAQALGETQYF
clone_size: NA
j_call: TRBJ2-5
cdr3_length: 14
v_call: TRBV2

cdr3_aa: CASGLVLETQYF
clone_size: NA
j_call: TRBJ2-5
cdr3_length: 12
v_call: TRBV12-5

cdr3_aa: CASSDNVVGYTF
clone_size: NA
j_call: TRBJ1-2
cdr3_length: 12
v_call: TRBV6-1

cdr3_aa: CAITGQGYGNTIYF
clone_size: once
j_call: TRBJ1-3
cdr3_length: 14
v_call: TRBV10-3

cdr3_aa: CASSLAGGYEQYF
clone_size: NA
j_call: TRBJ2-7
cdr3_length: 13
v_call: TRBV27

cdr3_aa: CASSLGYRALDSYNEQFF
clone_size: once
j_call: TRBJ2-1
cdr3_length: 18
v_call: TRBV11-2

cdr3_aa: CASRTTSVDEKLFF
clone_size: NA
j_call: TRBJ1-4
cdr3_length: 14
v_call: TRBV5-1

cdr3_aa: CASSLRGTGVDNEQFF
clone_size: once
j_call: TRBJ2-1
cdr3_length: 16
v_call: TRBV28

cdr3_aa: CASSRITGGEDTGELFF
clone_size: NA
j_call: TRBJ2-2
cdr3_length: 17
v_call: TRBV5-1

cdr3_aa: CASSLASGGTYNEQFF
clone_size: NA
j_call: TRBJ2-1
cdr3_length: 16
v_call: TRBV5-4

cdr3_aa: CASTTPGGGYGYTF
clone_size: NA
j_call: TRBJ1-2
cdr3_length: 14
v_call: TRBV6-6

cdr3_aa: CASSTDRVNSPLHF
clone_size: once
j_call: TRBJ1-6
cdr3_length: 14
v_call: TRBV10-2

cdr3_aa: CAIRGGTSGANVLTF
clone_size: NA
j_call: TRBJ2-6
cdr3_length: 15
v_call: TRBV10-3

cdr3_aa: CASSPSGVTDTQYF
clone_size: NA
j_call: TRBJ2-3
cdr3_length: 14
v_call: TRBV18

cdr3_aa: CAWSRDSYEQYF
clone_size: NA
j_call: TRBJ2-7
cdr3_length: 12
v_call: TRBV30

cdr3_aa: CASSLTSGPYNEQFF
clone_size: few
j_call: TRBJ2-1
cdr3_length: 15
v_call: TRBV19

cdr3_aa: CASILGAGNTDTQYF
clone_size: NA
j_call: TRBJ2-3
cdr3_length: 15
v_call: TRBV7-9

cdr3_aa: CASSQTSGMETQYF
clone_size: NA
j_call: TRBJ2-5
cdr3_length: 14
v_call: TRBV3-1/TRBV3-2

cdr3_aa: CASSRGGGSSYNEQFF
clone_size: NA
j_call: TRBJ2-1
cdr3_length: 16
v_call: TRBV5-4

cdr3_aa: CATSDELGATIDEQYF
clone_size: NA
j_call: TRBJ2-7
cdr3_length: 16
v_call: TRBV24-1

cdr3_aa: CASSLDRNTGELFF
clone_size: NA
j_call: TRBJ2-2
cdr3_length: 14
v_call: TRBV11-2

cdr3_aa: CASRAASSSYNEQFF
clone_size: NA
j_call: TRBJ2-1
cdr3_length: 15
v_call: TRBV6-5

cdr3_aa: CASSLFSGSGYEQYF
clone_size: NA
j_call: TRBJ2-7
cdr3_length: 15
v_call: TRBV7-9

cdr3_aa: CSAIGNTEAFF
clone_size: NA
j_call: TRBJ1-1
cdr3_length: 11
v_call: TRBV20-1

cdr3_aa: CASSLRQGEETQYF
clone_size: few
j_call: TRBJ2-5
cdr3_length: 14
v_call: TRBV5-1

cdr3_aa: CASSVAPGEETQYF
clone_size: NA
j_call: TRBJ2-5
cdr3_length: 14
v_call: TRBV9

cdr3_aa: CSANRGDGYTF
clone_size: NA
j_call: TRBJ1-2
cdr3_length: 11
v_call: TRBV20-1

cdr3_aa: CAWSRQGGEQYF
clone_size: NA
j_call: TRBJ2-7
cdr3_length: 12
v_call: TRBV30

cdr3_aa: CAWALAGYTDTQYF
clone_size: NA
j_call: TRBJ2-3
cdr3_length: 14
v_call: TRBV5-4

cdr3_aa: CASSHPSGRTGELFF
clone_size: once
j_call: TRBJ2-2
cdr3_length: 15
v_call: TRBV3-1/TRBV3-2

cdr3_aa: CASSLGTGANYF
clone_size: few
j_call: TRBJ2-7
cdr3_length: 12
v_call: TRBV7-8

cdr3_aa: CASSPKDSRLAKNIQYF
clone_size: few
j_call: TRBJ2-4
cdr3_length: 17
v_call: TRBV5-5

cdr3_aa: CASSDGKGLSEAFF
clone_size: NA
j_call: TRBJ1-1
cdr3_length: 14
v_call: TRBV5-1

cdr3_aa: CASGLPGLAGFSEQFF
clone_size: NA
j_call: TRBJ2-1
cdr3_length: 16
v_call: TRBV12-5

cdr3_aa: CASTRTGGTDTQYF
clone_size: NA
j_call: TRBJ2-3
cdr3_length: 14
v_call: TRBV6-5

cdr3_aa: CASSSGQRRQSGNTIYF
clone_size: NA
j_call: TRBJ1-3
cdr3_length: 17
v_call: TRBV18

cdr3_aa: CASSLSAGTDTQYF
clone_size: NA
j_call: TRBJ2-3
cdr3_length: 14
v_call: TRBV5-1

cdr3_aa: CASSPPGLAGEEQYF
clone_size: NA
j_call: TRBJ2-7
cdr3_length: 15
v_call: TRBV3-1/TRBV3-2

cdr3_aa: CASSGRVPNSPLHF
clone_size: few
j_call: TRBJ1-6
cdr3_length: 14
v_call: TRBV5-6

cdr3_aa: CAWSVKRTSGNTDTQYF
clone_size: NA
j_call: TRBJ2-3
cdr3_length: 17
v_call: TRBV30

cdr3_aa: CASSLAGGGNEQFF
clone_size: NA
j_call: TRBJ2-1
cdr3_length: 14
v_call: TRBV13

cdr3_aa: CARSRTGGLTEAFF
clone_size: once
j_call: TRBJ1-1
cdr3_length: 14
v_call: TRBV30

cdr3_aa: CASSDTARGQGYTF
clone_size: NA
j_call: TRBJ1-2
cdr3_length: 14
v_call: TRBV6-4

cdr3_aa: CATFRILGYEQYF
clone_size: NA
j_call: TRBJ2-7
cdr3_length: 13
v_call: TRBV27

cdr3_aa: CASSLEGEKAFF
clone_size: NA
j_call: TRBJ1-1
cdr3_length: 12
v_call: TRBV12-3/TRBV12-4

cdr3_aa: CASSPTGTRAFF
clone_size: few
j_call: TRBJ1-1
cdr3_length: 12
v_call: TRBV6-5

cdr3_aa: CASRSGGTSGGNTIYF
clone_size: NA
j_call: TRBJ1-3
cdr3_length: 16
v_call: TRBV2

cdr3_aa: CSAGQTFYEQYF
clone_size: NA
j_call: TRBJ2-7
cdr3_length: 12
v_call: TRBV29-1

cdr3_aa: CASSRQGGYEQYF
clone_size: NA
j_call: TRBJ2-7
cdr3_length: 13
v_call: TRBV2

cdr3_aa: CATAQLANYEQYF
clone_size: few
j_call: TRBJ2-7
cdr3_length: 13
v_call: TRBV10-1

cdr3_aa: CASRSAGTGGEKLFF
clone_size: NA
j_call: TRBJ1-4
cdr3_length: 15
v_call: TRBV6-5